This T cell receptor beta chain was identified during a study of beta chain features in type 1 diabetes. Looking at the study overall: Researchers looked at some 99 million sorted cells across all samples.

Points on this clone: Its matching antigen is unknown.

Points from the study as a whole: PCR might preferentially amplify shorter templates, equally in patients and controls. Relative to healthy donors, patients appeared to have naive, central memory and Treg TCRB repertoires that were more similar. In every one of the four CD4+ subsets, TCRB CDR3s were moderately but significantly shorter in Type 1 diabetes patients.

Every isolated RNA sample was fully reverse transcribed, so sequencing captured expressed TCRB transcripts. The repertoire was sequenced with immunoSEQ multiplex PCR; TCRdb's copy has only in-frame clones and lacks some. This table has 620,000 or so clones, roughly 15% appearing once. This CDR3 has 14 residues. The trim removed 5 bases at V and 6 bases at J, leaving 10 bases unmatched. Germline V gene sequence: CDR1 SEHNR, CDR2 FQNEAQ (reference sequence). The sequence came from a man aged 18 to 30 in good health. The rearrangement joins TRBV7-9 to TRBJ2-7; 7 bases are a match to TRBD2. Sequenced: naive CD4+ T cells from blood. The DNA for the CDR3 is TGTGCCAGCAGCACCACTAGCGCGGCCGGCGAGCAGTACTTC. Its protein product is CASSTTSAAGEQYF.